This passage covers 22 T cell receptor beta chains from one sample sequenced in a study of shared clonotypes between healthy human individuals. Repertoires were generated with immunoSEQ multiplex PCR, while TCRdb's copy carries only in-frame clones and drops some. Of millions of clones in the sample, over 85% were seen once. Sequenced material: naive CD4+ T cells sorted from blood. The subset was: CD45RA+ positively selected. The receptors derive from a man between 18 and 35 years old in good health.

The rearrangement uses TRBV2 and TRBJ1-1; D is ambiguous. This CDR3 contains 11 residues. V dropped 6 bases and J dropped 4 bases, with 6 bases sitting between them. Germline-derived CDR1 and CDR2 are SNHLY and FYNNEI. The CDR3 DNA reads TGTGCCAGCAGCCAATTCACTGAAGCTTTCTTT. Translation gives CASSQFTEAFF.

The chain employs TRBV10-3 and TRBJ2-5, with 9 bases matching TRBD1. With 4 bases clipped from V and 4 bases from J, the junction kept 7 bases outside the gene matches. Germline values: CDR1 ENHRY, CDR2 SYGVKD. This CDR3 has 15 residues. Here the CDR3 reads CAISGTGVQLETQYF. As DNA, the CDR3 is TGTGCCATCAGTGGGACAGGGGTCCAGCTAGAGACCCAGTACTTC.

The V and J genes are TRBV18 and TRBJ2-3; TRBD2 matches 14 bases. Trimming cost V 6 bases and J 1 base; bases outside gene matches: 15. Germline values: CDR1 KGHSH, CDR2 LQKENI. The CDR3 has 20 residues. Here the CDR3 reads CASSSLTSGGAGSGTDTQYF. CDR3 in DNA: TGTGCCAGCTCGTCTCTGACTAGCGGGGGGGCCGGTAGTGGCACAGATACGCAGTATTTT.

The chain uses TRBV11-2 and TRBJ1-1; D is possibly TRBD1 (6 bases). V was shortened by 1 base and J by 0 bases, with 9 bases between the two germline ends. CDR1 is SGHAT, CDR2 FQNNGV, per germline. The CDR3 is made up of 15 amino acids. CDR3 nucleotide sequence: TGTGCCAGCAGCTTAGTGGCAGGGGTGAACACTGAAGCTTTCTTT. Encoded protein: CASSLVAGVNTEAFF.

A single count supports this clone. This chain uses TRBV7-2 with TRBJ2-7; 8 nucleotides match TRBD2. CDR1 SGHTA and CDR2 FQGNSA come from the germline V gene. This CDR3 spans 14 amino acids. J gave up 4 bases and V 2 bases, and 4 bases lay outside the gene matches. The CDR3 nucleotides are TGTGCCAGCAGCTTAAACGGGGGGGCATACGAGCAGTACTTC. Translation: CASSLNGGAYEQYF. The complete variable domain, with remaining parts taken from reference TRBV7-2 and TRBJ2-7, reads GAGVSQSPSNKVTEKGKDVELRCDPISGHTALYWYRQSLGQGLEFLIYFQGNSAPDKSGLPSDRFSAERTGGSVSTLTIQRTQQEDSAVYLCASSLNGGAYEQYFGPGTRLTVT.

This chain connects TRBV19 to TRBJ2-1, with TRBD1 matching over 10 bases. After removal of 4 bases from V and 4 bases from J, the junction contained 7 bases not matched to a gene. The CDR3 spans 16 residues. Germline lookup yields CDR1 LNHDA and CDR2 SQIVND (reference sequence). In DNA form, the CDR3 reads TGTGCCAGTAGTACGAGACGGGACAGGGGATACAATGAGCAGTTCTTC. This gives the protein CASSTRRDRGYNEQFF.

In this sample, this clone turned up once. The V call is TRBV6-4, the J call TRBJ1-2; D is unclear. Trimming took off 10 bases at V and 3 bases at J, with 24 bases between the two ends. The CDR3 runs 16 residues. Germline CDR1 MRHNA, CDR2 SNTAGT. The CDR3 coding sequence is TGTGCCATCCCAAGAGGGCCGCGCAGGTTAGACTATGGCTACACCTTC. Its translation is CAIPRGPRRLDYGYTF.

This rearrangement joins TRBV7-9 to TRBJ2-7, with D unresolved. Deletions cut 3 bases from V and 5 bases from J, with 11 bases between. There are 13 residues in the CDR3. In germline, CDR1 is SEHNR, CDR2 FQNEAQ (reference sequence). The CDR3 DNA is TGTGCCAGCAGCTTGACGGCGTTCGACGAGCAGTACTTC. It is translated as CASSLTAFDEQYF.

Here the CDR3 reads CASMGQGVVYEQYF. The CDR3, as DNA: TGTGCCAGCATGGGACAGGGGGTGGTCTACGAGCAGTACTTC. This chain links TRBV6-1 with TRBJ2-7, with 11 bases aligning to TRBD1. The CDR3 consists of 14 residues. The germline CDR1 and CDR2 sequences are MNHNS and SASEGT. V lost 7 bases and J lost 3; bases outside the gene matches: 5.

V gene TRBV19 combines with J gene TRBJ2-5; D remains ambiguous. The CDR3 runs 14 residues. V lost 0 bases, J lost 4 bases, and 9 bases lay in between. Germline CDR1 reads LNHDA; CDR2 reads SQIVND (reference sequence). CDR3 nucleotide sequence: TGTGCCAGTAGTATAGATCTTACCAGAGAGACCCAGTACTTC. As protein: CASSIDLTRETQYF. The variable domain in full, completed from reference TRBV19 and TRBJ2-5, reads DGGITQSPKYLFRKEGQNVTLSCEQNLNHDAMYWYRQDPGQGLRLIYYSQIVNDFQKGDIAEGYSVSREKKESFPLTVTSAQKNPTAFYLCASSIDLTRETQYFGPGTRLLVL.

This clone appeared once. The V gene is TRBV23-1, the J gene TRBJ1-6; TRBD1 agrees at 8 bases. TRBV23-1 counts as an open reading frame of uncertain function. With V trimmed by 6 bases and J by 9 bases, 10 bases remained unmatched. The CDR3 is made up of 15 amino acids. The CDR3 DNA reads as TGCGCCAGCAGCCGGTGCAGGGGGCGGCGTTCACCCCTCCACTTT. Translation gives CASSRCRGRRSPLHF.

V is TRBV5-8 and J is TRBJ1-5, with a weak D call TRBD1 (5 bases). This CDR3 contains 15 residues. CDR1 is SGHTS and CDR2 is YDEGEE in the germline V gene. V was cut by 0 bases and J by 0 bases, with 7 bases left in between. The CDR3: CASSLGQISNQPQHF. The CDR3, as DNA: TGTGCCAGCAGCTTGGGACAGATTAGCAATCAGCCCCAGCATTTT.

CDR3 loop: CASSETGPVSGYTF. CDR3 DNA sequence: TGTGCCAGCAGTGAGACAGGGCCAGTATCTGGCTACACCTTC. J is TRBJ1-2 and V is TRBV2, with 7 bases that match TRBD1. The germline V gene encodes CDR1 SNHLY and CDR2 FYNNEI. J lost 7 bases, V lost 3 bases, and 8 bases had no gene match. This CDR3 has 14 amino acids.

The rearrangement joins TRBV7-6 to TRBJ1-1, with TRBD1 matching over 7 bases. Trimming cost V 8 bases and J 0 bases; bases outside gene matches: 6. From germline, CDR1 is SGHVS and CDR2 FNYEAQ. The CDR3 runs to 14 residues. The DNA of the CDR3 is TGTGCCAGCGTCAGGGACAGCATGAACACTGAAGCTTTCTTT. Its translation: CASVRDSMNTEAFF.

V is TRBV6-5 and J is TRBJ2-7, with D possibly matching TRBD1 (6 bases). Trimming shortened V by 2 bases and J by 2 bases, and 13 bases separated the two germline ends. The length of the CDR3 is 15 residues. Germline CDR1 and CDR2: MNHEY and SVGAGI. CDR3 DNA: TGTGCCAGCAGTTACGGTGCCAGGGGCGCCTACGAGCAGTACTTC. Amino acid sequence: CASSYGARGAYEQYF.

This chain links TRBV15 with TRBJ1-3; D is unresolved. Germline V CDR1 and CDR2: LNHNV, YYDKDF (reference sequence). CDR3 length equals 16 residues. V was cut by 1 base and J by 0 bases, with 10 bases left in between. The CDR3 nucleotides read TGTGCCACCAGCAGAGGATTGCCGAACTCTGGAAACACCATATATTTT. Translation: CATSRGLPNSGNTIYF.

DNA of the CDR3: TGTGCCAGCAGCTTAGGGGGGCTACTCGCCTACGAGCAGTACTTC. This sequence encodes CASSLGGLLAYEQYF. V gene TRBV5-6 combines with J gene TRBJ2-7; TRBD1 or TRBD2 may be the D gene (6 bases each). Looked up from germline, CDR1 is SGHDT and CDR2 is YYEEEE. The ends were cut back, 2 bases at V and 2 bases at J, with 14 bases in the middle. This CDR3 is built from 15 residues.

This clone was recorded once. The chain recombines TRBV7-9 with TRBJ2-3; 10 bases fit TRBD2. This CDR3 spans 16 amino acids. Looked up from germline, CDR1 is SEHNR and CDR2 is FQNEAQ (reference sequence). Trimming removed 4 bases from V and 1 base from J; junction bases left unmatched: 5. The DNA of the CDR3 is TGTGCCAGCAGCTCCCCGCTAGCGGGGGGCACAGATACGCAGTATTTT. This codes for CASSSPLAGGTDTQYF.

The J gene is TRBJ1-2, the V gene TRBV28; TRBD1 aligns across 7 bases. Germline CDR1 reads MDHEN; CDR2 reads SYDVKM. J lost 4 bases, V lost 4 bases, and 12 bases had no gene match. The CDR3 contains 16 residues. Here the CDR3 DNA reads TGTGCCAGCAGTTATATCCGGGACAGATTGTTCTATGGCTACACCTTC. Translating gives CASSYIRDRLFYGYTF.

The chain uses TRBV6-1 and TRBJ2-7; 9 bases are a match to TRBD1. Germline CDR1 is MNHNS and CDR2 is SASEGT. The CDR3 has 14 residues. Trimming took 7 bases from V and 0 from J; bases not matched to a gene: 4. In DNA, the CDR3 is TGTGCCAGCACCAAGACAGGGGGCTCCTACGAGCAGTACTTC. Amino acid sequence: CASTKTGGSYEQYF.

The rearrangement links TRBV5-1 to TRBJ1-1; 8 nucleotides match TRBD1. This CDR3 region has 13 residues. V shed 7 bases, J shed 5 bases, and the junction held 7 bases outside the gene matches. CDR1 is SGHRS, CDR2 YFSETQ, per germline. The CDR3 DNA reads TGCGCCAGCGGATCAGGGGGCGCAACTGAAGCTTTCTTT. Its protein product is CASGSGGATEAFF.

The chain carries TRBV29-1 and TRBJ2-2; TRBD1 matches at 8 bases. V trimming: 7 bases; J trimming: 1 base; junction bases outside the gene matches: 5. This CDR3 comprises 14 residues. The germline CDR1 and CDR2 sequences are SQVTM and ANQGSEA. The CDR3 spells CSGTGTGNTGELFF. CDR3 in DNA: TGCAGCGGAACCGGGACAGGGAACACCGGGGAGCTGTTTTTT.